These 7 T cell receptor beta chains share one sample of origin, sequenced in a study of early T cells in non-severe SARS-CoV-2 infection. MiXCR, applied by TCRdb to the 5' RACE reads, yields one record per CDR3 protein. The sample carries some 70,000 distinct CDR3 sequences, over 4% recorded once. The sequenced sample consisted of whole blood. The receptor source for this set is an adult who was a healthcare worker with PCR-confirmed SARS-CoV-2 infection or an uninfected control (not recorded which).

This clonotype occurred a few times. The chain employs TRBV10-1 and TRBJ2-1, with D maybe TRBD1 (7 bases). The CDR3 runs 13 residues. V dropped 8 bases and J dropped 4 bases, with 12 bases sitting between them. Germline V gene data show CDR1 as WNHNN and CDR2 as SYGVQD (reference sequence). CDR3 nucleotide sequence: TGCGCCAGCGGGCGGGACAGATACAATGAGCAGTTCTTC. This translates into CASGRDRYNEQFF.

Many counts were recorded for this clonotype. The V and J genes are TRBV30 and TRBJ2-5, with D possibly TRBD1 on 6 matching bases. Between the trimmed V and J ends, which lost 2 bases and 2 bases, there was a span of 6 bases. The CDR3 covers 12 residues. Germline V gives CDR1 GTSNPN, CDR2 SVGIG (reference sequence). The CDR3 spells CAWSRGQETQYF. The CDR3 DNA sequence: TGTGCCTGGAGTAGGGGGCAAGAGACCCAGTACTTC. The complete variable domain, with remaining parts taken from reference TRBV30 and TRBJ2-5, reads SQTIHQWPATLVQPVGSPLSLECTVEGTSNPNLYWYRQAAGRGLQLLFYSVGIGQISSEVPQNLSASRPQDRQFILSSKKLLLSDSGFYLCAWSRGQETQYFGPGTRLLVL.

This clonotype was seen at least ten times. CDR3 nucleotides: TGTGCCAGCAGTTTTAGGACAGGTGACACCGGGGAGCTGTTTTTT. Translating gives CASSFRTGDTGELFF. V and J are TRBV12-3 or TRBV12-4 and TRBJ2-2; 7 positions agree with TRBD1. V lost 3 bases, J lost 3 bases, and 4 bases stayed unmatched. The CDR3 loop spans 15 amino acids.

This clonotype was seen many times. The rearrangement joins TRBV30 to TRBJ1-1; D is ambiguous. The CDR3 is made up of 13 amino acids. Germline loops: CDR1 GTSNPN, CDR2 SVGIG (reference sequence). V lost 2 bases, J lost 3 bases, and 10 bases lay in between. DNA of the CDR3: TGTGCCTGGAGTATGATCGTTGACACTGAAGCTTTCTTT. This encodes CAWSMIVDTEAFF.

The chain links TRBV3-1 to TRBJ2-7, with 13 bases aligning to TRBD2. Per germline, CDR1 LGHDT and CDR2 YNNKEL (reference sequence). The CDR3 is made up of 15 amino acids. The junction had 3 bases not matched to a gene; V was cut back by 5 bases and J by 2 bases. The CDR3 DNA reads as TGTGCCAGCAGCACCACTAGCGGGGGGGCCTACGAGCAGTACTTC. This encodes CASSTTSGGAYEQYF.

Many counts were recorded for this clonotype. The chain carries TRBV7-8 and TRBJ2-1; 8 nucleotides agree with TRBD2. The length of the CDR3 is 14 residues. The germline V gene encodes CDR1 SGHVS and CDR2 FQNEAQ. V shed 5 bases, J shed 7 bases, and the junction held 7 bases outside the gene matches. CDR3 bases: TGTGCCAGCAGCCCAGGACTAGCAGTGAATGAGCAGTTCTTC. Its translation: CASSPGLAVNEQFF.

This clonotype has ten or more counts. This chain connects TRBV5-1 to TRBJ1-1; 8 bases align to TRBD1. The CDR3 is 14 amino acids. CDR1 SGHRS and CDR2 YFSETQ come from the germline V gene. V was pared by 1 base and J by 6 bases, with 5 bases of the junction left unmatched. In DNA form, the CDR3 reads TGCGCCAGCAGCTTGCAGGGGGCGTCTTCTGAAGCTTTCTTT. Its protein is CASSLQGASSEAFF.